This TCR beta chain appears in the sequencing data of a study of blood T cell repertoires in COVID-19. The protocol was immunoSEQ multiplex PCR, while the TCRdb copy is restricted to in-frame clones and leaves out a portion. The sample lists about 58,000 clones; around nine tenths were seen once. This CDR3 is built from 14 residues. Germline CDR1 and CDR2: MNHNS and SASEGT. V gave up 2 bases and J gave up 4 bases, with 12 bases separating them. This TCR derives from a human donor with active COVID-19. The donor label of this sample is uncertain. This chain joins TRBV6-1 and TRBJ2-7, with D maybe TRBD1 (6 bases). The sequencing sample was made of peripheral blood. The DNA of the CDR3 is TGTGCCAGCAGTGAAAGCCGGCAGGGGTACGAGCAGTACTTC. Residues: CASSESRQGYEQYF.